The entry below describes one TCR beta chain. MiXCR, run by TCRdb on the 5' RACE reads, gives a single entry per CDR3 protein. Here the sample spans hundreds of thousands of distinct CDR3 sequences, approximately 29% being singletons. The data were obtained in a study of T-cell memory formation after mild COVID-19. CDR1 and CDR2 from the germline V gene are LNHDA and SQIVND (reference sequence). The V and J ends lost 5 bases and 6 bases respectively, with 15 bases between them. The CDR3 consists of 14 residues. The source is an adult woman who had mild COVID-19 (a few samples of this study predate the infection). Cell type and time point are not known. The sequenced material came from PBMCs or a T cell subset sorted from them (not recorded which). The chain couples TRBV19 to TRBJ2-3, with D perhaps matching TRBD1 (6 bases). CDR3 DNA: TGTGCCAGTAGTGGAAGCACAGGGTTTGATACGCAGTATTTT. Amino acid sequence: CASSGSTGFDTQYF.